A single sample is the source of the 3 T cell receptor beta chains below, sequenced in a study of T-cell memory formation after mild COVID-19. A single record per CDR3 protein comes from TCRdb applying MiXCR to the 5' RACE reads. The profile shows 300,000 to 350,000 distinct CDR3 sequences, roughly a fifth of them singletons. Sequencing used PBMCs or a T cell subset sorted from them (not recorded which). The receptors come from a man younger than 35 who had mild COVID-19 (a few samples of this study predate the infection). Cell type and time point are not known.

The rearrangement links TRBV5-4 to TRBJ2-3; TRBD2 matches at 10 bases. This CDR3 comprises 15 residues. With 3 bases clipped from V and 6 bases from J, the junction kept 7 bases outside the gene matches. Per germline, CDR1 SGHNT and CDR2 YYREEE (reference sequence). CDR3 nucleotide sequence: TGTGCCAGCAGCTCTTCTAGCGGGGGTTGGGATACGCAGTATTTT. Translating it yields CASSSSSGGWDTQYF.

This clonotype has a handful of counts. CDR3 in amino acids: CASSVLRQETQYF. CDR3 in DNA: TGCGCCAGCAGTGTTCTCCGCCAAGAGACCCAGTACTTC. The rearrangement uses TRBV10-1 and TRBJ2-5; D remains unclear. There are 13 residues in the CDR3. Germline CDR1 reads WNHNN; CDR2 reads SYGVQD (reference sequence). Trimming cost V 4 bases and J 1 base, with 7 bases left between them.

V usage is TRBV18 and J usage is TRBJ2-7; TRBD2 aligns across 9 bases. The CDR3 loop spans 14 amino acids. CDR1 and CDR2 (germline): KGHSH, LQKENI. V was clipped by 6 bases and J by 3 bases; unmatched bases: 6. In DNA, the CDR3 is TGTGCCAGCTCCCTAGCGCGGGGGGGCTACGAGCAGTACGTC. Amino acid sequence: CASSLARGGYEQYV.